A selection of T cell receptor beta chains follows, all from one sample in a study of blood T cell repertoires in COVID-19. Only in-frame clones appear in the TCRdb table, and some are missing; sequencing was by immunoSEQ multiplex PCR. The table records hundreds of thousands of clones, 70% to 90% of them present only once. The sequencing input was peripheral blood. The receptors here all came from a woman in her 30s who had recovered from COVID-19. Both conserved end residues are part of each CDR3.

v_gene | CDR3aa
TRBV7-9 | CASSPAGGRGDTQYF
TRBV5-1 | CASSLSGSSNTEAFF
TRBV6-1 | CASSESGGLWETQYF
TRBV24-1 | CATSATFGQGSDRELFF
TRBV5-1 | CASSSQGEGTEAFF
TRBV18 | CASSDRGRLEEKLFF
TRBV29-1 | CSVVGGVAGGSLYNEQFF
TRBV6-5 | CASTEDRSNTEAFF
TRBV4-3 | CASSQSRLAVDEGVDEQFF
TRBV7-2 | CASSSIRQGRGNEQFF
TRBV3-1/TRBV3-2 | CASSKEVGLRNTIYF
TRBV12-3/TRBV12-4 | CASSLVAGGYTF
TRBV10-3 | CAISDTRPRGSLYAFF
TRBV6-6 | CASQESSGNTIYF
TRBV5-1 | CASSLETGSYNEQFF
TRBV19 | CASSIADSNQPQHF
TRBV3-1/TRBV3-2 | CASSTRESTDTQYF
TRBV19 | CASSMVSQETQYF
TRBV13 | CASSLDRGNEQFF
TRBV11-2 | CASSHRTSRFTSSYNEQFF
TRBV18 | CASSRALAGFQETQYF
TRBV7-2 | CASSSTGPGGYGYTF
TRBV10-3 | CATWPGQGKQPQHF
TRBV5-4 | CASSLGRGGETQYF
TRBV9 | CASSVEGALNQPQHF
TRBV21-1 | CASSKETLTLEAFF
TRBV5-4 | CASSPGGGLNNEQFF
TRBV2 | CASSWTSGETQYF
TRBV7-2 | CASSLWPGANYEQYF
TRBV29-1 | CSVGGQVTDTQYF
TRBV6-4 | CASSADTSGSDEQYF
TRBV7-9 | CASSLGGLIPGNTIYF
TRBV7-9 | CASSLIAEGEQFF
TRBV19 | CASKSQAGSYEQYF
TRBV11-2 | CASRSAGHLRSPLHF
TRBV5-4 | CASSPVPGQGGDEKLFF
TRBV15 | CATSLWTSGAEQYF
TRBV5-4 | CASSEEYTDTQYF
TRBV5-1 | CASSSSVGAGYNEQFF
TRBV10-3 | CAITSGMNSPLHF
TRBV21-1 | CASIKRQGAYGYTF
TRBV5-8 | CASSSTRSSNEQFF
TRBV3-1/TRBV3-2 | CASSQRNRNTEAFF
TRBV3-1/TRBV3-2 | CASFSGVSTDTQYF
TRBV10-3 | CAISESEGTGVYNEQFF
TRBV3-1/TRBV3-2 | CASSQGQPSHIYGYTF
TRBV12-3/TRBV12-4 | CASSLQYYGYTF
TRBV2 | CASSGGLGGYNEQFF
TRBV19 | CASRDNGYTF
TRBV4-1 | CASSPGPNQSNQPQHF
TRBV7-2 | CASSLTSGSHNEQFF
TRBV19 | CASSIPQARYGYTF
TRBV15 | CATSRDPTPAVNEAFF
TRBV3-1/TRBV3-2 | CASSQETPKHNTGELFF
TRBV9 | CASSVTGGAYNEQFF